This passage covers 25 T cell receptor beta chains from one sample sequenced in a study of blood T cell repertoires in COVID-19. The protocol was immunoSEQ multiplex PCR, while the TCRdb copy is restricted to in-frame clones and leaves out a portion. The data hold about 250,000 clones, with 80% to 85% observed a single time. The specimen sequenced was PBMCs or T cells enriched from blood (not recorded which). Receptor source: a man over 45 who had recovered from COVID-19.

This chain connects TRBV9 to TRBJ1-6; D unresolved. With 4 bases removed from V and 8 bases from J, the gap between germline ends came to 13 bases. This CDR3 spans 14 amino acids. Germline V gives CDR1 SGDLS, CDR2 YYNGEE. The CDR3 DNA sequence: TGTGCCAGCAGCCACGGGTCCGGCGATTCACCCCTCCACTTT. It translates to CASSHGSGDSPLHF.

CDR3 loop: CATSDTGTGGRGEQFF. Here the CDR3 DNA reads TGTGCCACCAGTGATACAGGGACAGGGGGTCGCGGTGAGCAGTTCTTC. The chain uses TRBV24-1 and TRBJ2-1; TRBD1 agrees at 11 bases. CDR1 and CDR2 (germline): KGHDR, SFDVKD. V trimming: 3 bases; J trimming: 9 bases; junction bases outside the gene matches: 9. The CDR3 sequence is 16 residues long.

The chain has TRBV24-1 and TRBJ2-1; possibly TRBD2 for D (7 bases). CDR1 and CDR2 (germline): KGHDR, SFDVKD. The CDR3 runs to 16 residues. Trimming took off 3 bases at V and 1 base at J, with 12 bases between the two ends. The CDR3 here is CATSDAGALSYNEQFF. CDR3 DNA sequence: TGTGCCACCAGTGATGCGGGGGCCCTTTCCTACAATGAGCAGTTCTTC.

The chain uses TRBV7-9 and TRBJ1-4, with D tentatively TRBD1 (5 bases). The CDR3 totals 17 residues. Germline V gene data show CDR1 as SEHNR and CDR2 as FQNEAQ (reference sequence). V dropped 5 bases and J dropped 8 bases, with 24 bases sitting between them. CDR3 coding DNA: TGTGCCAGCAGCACAAAGACAGAACAATCGGCGTGGGAAAAACTGTTTTTT. Residues: CASSTKTEQSAWEKLFF. The variable domain in full, completed from reference TRBV7-9 and TRBJ1-4, reads DTGVSQNPRHKITKRGQNVTFRCDPISEHNRLYWYRQTLGQGPEFLTYFQNEAQLEKSRLLSDRFSAERPKGSFSTLEIQRTEQGDSAMYLCASSTKTEQSAWEKLFFGSGTQLSVL.

The J gene is TRBJ2-7, the V gene TRBV19; no reliable D call. The CDR3 length is 14 residues. With 3 bases removed from V and 2 bases from J, the gap between germline ends came to 11 bases. Germline V gives CDR1 LNHDA, CDR2 SQIVND (reference sequence). CDR3 region: CASSIPGTAYEQYF. Written as DNA, the CDR3 is TGTGCCAGTAGTATTCCAGGAACTGCCTACGAGCAGTACTTC.

This clone was counted a few times. The chain is built from TRBV6-1 and TRBJ2-2; no clear D. This CDR3 spans 15 amino acids. The V and J ends lost 0 bases and 9 bases respectively, with 14 bases between them. Germline CDR1 MNHNS, CDR2 SASEGT. The CDR3 DNA reads TGTGCCAGCAGTGAAGCCTGGCGTGGAGTCAGGGAGCTGTTTTTT. The encoded protein is CASSEAWRGVRELFF.

The V and J genes are TRBV5-1 and TRBJ1-2, with no clear D. Per germline, CDR1 SGHRS and CDR2 YFSETQ. The ends were cut back, 2 bases at V and 4 bases at J, with 12 bases in the middle. CDR3 length equals 14 residues. CDR3 sequence (DNA): TGCGCCAGCAGCTTTCAATCAGGTAGCTATGGCTACACCTTC. Translated, it gives CASSFQSGSYGYTF.

This chain connects TRBV7-3 to TRBJ1-6, with D possibly being TRBD1 (5 bases). Trimming pared 5 bases from V and 10 bases from J, leaving 15 bases between. The CDR3 length is 14 residues. CDR1 and CDR2 from the germline V gene are SGHTA and FQGTGA. The CDR3 is CASSLGGSESPLHF. Written as DNA, the CDR3 is TGTGCCAGCAGCCTGGGGGGAAGCGAGTCACCCCTCCACTTT.

The chain has TRBV27 and TRBJ1-1, with 7 bases aligning to TRBD1. Germline CDR1 is MNHEY and CDR2 is SMNVEV (reference sequence). V shed 6 bases and J 5 bases; nucleotides not matched to a gene: 9. CDR3 length: 14 residues. The CDR3: CASSLRQGTTEAFF. The CDR3 DNA follows: TGTGCCAGCAGCCTCCGACAGGGAACAACTGAAGCTTTCTTT.

The chain is built from TRBV6-1 and TRBJ1-1, with no clear D. Per germline, CDR1 MNHNS and CDR2 SASEGT. Trimming removed 3 bases from V and 5 bases from J, with 4 bases in between. The length of the CDR3 is 11 residues. The CDR3 spells CASSERTEAFF. The CDR3 region has the DNA TGTGCCAGCAGTGAGAGGACTGAAGCTTTCTTT.

The chain is built from TRBV5-5 and TRBJ2-7; D perhaps matches TRBD1 (7 bases). The germline V gene encodes CDR1 SGHKS and CDR2 YYEKEE (reference sequence). CDR3 length: 13 residues. Trimming stripped 4 bases from V and 3 bases from J, with 11 bases between. CDR3: CASSPGGGYEQYF. The CDR3 DNA reads as TGTGCCAGCAGCCCAGGGGGAGGCTACGAGCAGTACTTC. The full variable domain, completed using reference TRBV5-5 and TRBJ2-7, is DAGVTQSPTHLIKTRGQQVTLRCSPISGHKSVSWYQQVLGQGPQFIFQYYEKEERGRGNFPDRFSARQFPNYSSELNVNALLLGDSALYLCASSPGGGYEQYFGPGTRLTVT.

The V and J genes are TRBV4-2 and TRBJ2-7; 8 nucleotides match TRBD2. V lost 6 bases and J lost 5; bases outside the gene matches: 15. CDR1 is LGHNA and CDR2 is YNFKEQ in the germline V gene. CDR3 length: 16 amino acids. CDR3 in DNA: TGTGCCAGCAGTCGCCCGGAACGGGGGGGAAAGAACGAGCAGTACTTC. The encoded protein is CASSRPERGGKNEQYF.

This chain links TRBV5-1 with TRBJ1-2; TRBD1 agrees at 9 bases. Losses at the gene ends were 4 bases for V and 1 base for J; bases not matched to a gene: 5. CDR1 is SGHRS, CDR2 YFSETQ, per germline. The length of the CDR3 is 15 residues. The CDR3 protein is CASSPTTGGNYGYTF. CDR3 coding DNA: TGCGCCAGCAGCCCGACGACAGGGGGTAACTATGGCTACACCTTC.

The chain has TRBV15 and TRBJ2-1, with 16 bases identical to TRBD2. CDR1 LNHNV and CDR2 YYDKDF come from the germline V gene (reference sequence). Trimming at V came to 1 base and at J to 5 bases, leaving 5 bases not matched to a gene. This CDR3 region has 18 residues. The chain's CDR3 is CATSRGGTSGREDNEQFF. CDR3 bases: TGTGCCACCAGCAGAGGGGGGACTAGCGGGAGGGAGGACAATGAGCAGTTCTTC.

This sequence joins TRBV11-2 and TRBJ2-2; 11 bases match TRBD2. Germline lookup yields CDR1 SGHAT and CDR2 FQNNGV. The CDR3 extends over 19 amino acids. J lost 5 bases, V lost 4 bases, and 15 bases had no gene match. The chain's CDR3 is CASSSFGDILAGGTGELFF. In DNA form, the CDR3 reads TGTGCCAGCAGCTCCTTCGGCGACATCCTAGCGGGAGGAACCGGGGAGCTGTTTTTT.

This clone was seen a few times. One end of the junction fails to match germline, which may point to a read error. The V call is TRBV5-3, the J call TRBJ2-7, with 8 positions matching TRBD2. TRBV5-3 is placed among ORFs of uncertain function. The CDR3 length is 13 residues. CDR3 nucleotide sequence: TGCCCCACTCGCGGGGGGCGGGCGGGGGAGCAGTACTTC. This translates into CPTRGGRAGEQYF.

The chain combines TRBV5-5 with TRBJ2-3, with 7 bases lining up with TRBD1. Losses at the gene ends were 1 base for V and 4 bases for J; bases not matched to a gene: 0. The CDR3 sequence is 13 residues long. Germline loops: CDR1 SGHKS, CDR2 YYEKEE (reference sequence). CDR3 sequence reads: CASSLQGADTQYF. CDR3 nucleotide sequence: TGTGCCAGCAGCTTGCAGGGGGCAGATACGCAGTATTTT.

The V call is TRBV30, the J call TRBJ2-3; 7 bases match TRBD2. CDR3 length equals 16 residues. Per the germline V gene, CDR1 is GTSNPN and CDR2 is SVGIG (reference sequence). The V and J ends lost 2 bases and 5 bases, in that order; junction bases with no gene match: 13. CDR3 loop: CAWSTYPGGEGDTQYF. In DNA, the CDR3 is TGTGCCTGGAGTACCTACCCAGGCGGGGAGGGAGATACGCAGTATTTT.

V is TRBV28 and J is TRBJ2-7; perhaps TRBD2 as D (6 bases). CDR1 MDHEN and CDR2 SYDVKM come from the germline V gene. V was shortened by 2 bases and J by 0 bases, with 11 bases between the two germline ends. The CDR3 totals 15 residues. In DNA form, the CDR3 reads TGTGCCAGCAGTTTAGGCGGGACGGTCTCCTACGAGCAGTACTTC. Its protein product is CASSLGGTVSYEQYF.

This clone was seen once. The chain has TRBV12-3 or TRBV12-4 and TRBJ2-7; TRBD1 agrees at 7 bases. With V trimmed by 6 bases and J by 6 bases, 5 bases remained unmatched. The CDR3 loop spans 12 amino acids. CDR3 nucleotides: TGTGCCAGCAGGTCGACAGGGAGCGAGCAGTACTTC. Residues: CASRSTGSEQYF.

The rearrangement links TRBV5-1 to TRBJ2-3, with D possibly matching TRBD1 (6 bases). The V gene lost 4 bases and the J gene lost 2 bases, with 14 bases spanning the gap. Germline-derived CDR1 and CDR2 are SGHRS and YFSETQ. This CDR3 has 15 residues. CDR3 DNA sequence: TGCGCCAGCAGCCAACTACGACAGGACACAGATACGCAGTATTTT. It is translated as CASSQLRQDTDTQYF.

This chain links TRBV6-5 with TRBJ1-5; a weak D match, TRBD1 (5 bases). This CDR3 comprises 15 residues. V lost 2 bases to trimming and J lost 1 base, with 9 bases between them. Germline CDR1 MNHEY, CDR2 SVGAGI. CDR3 sequence: CASSYHRWSNQPQHF. CDR3 in DNA: TGTGCCAGCAGTTACCACAGGTGGAGCAATCAGCCCCAGCATTTT.

CDR3 sequence: CASSQTGERGYTF. CDR3 DNA sequence: TGTGCCAGCAGTCAAACAGGGGAAAGGGGCTACACCTTC. This sequence joins TRBV5-5 and TRBJ1-2; 7 bases are shared with TRBD1. CDR1 is SGHKS, CDR2 YYEKEE, per germline (reference sequence). The J segment lost 8 bases and the V segment lost 5 bases, leaving 9 bases of the junction unmatched. This CDR3 has 13 amino acids.

This clone was seen only once. The genes are TRBV4-1 and TRBJ1-2; the D is unclear. The CDR3 is made up of 13 amino acids. In germline, CDR1 is MGHRA, CDR2 YSYEKL. V was clipped by 0 bases and J by 8 bases, with 10 bases between them. As DNA, the CDR3 is TGCGCCAGCAGCCAAGACCGACTTGGAGGCTACACCTTC. Translated: CASSQDRLGGYTF.

This clone appeared once. The chain links TRBV6-5 to TRBJ2-1; TRBD2 matches 8 bases. This CDR3 comprises 14 residues. V shed 8 bases and J 3 bases; nucleotides not matched to a gene: 6. CDR1 is MNHEY and CDR2 is SVGAGI in the germline V gene. The CDR3 here is CASLTSGLYNEQFF. CDR3 nucleotides: TGTGCCAGCTTAACTAGCGGACTCTACAATGAGCAGTTCTTC.